Below are 28 T cell receptor beta chains sequenced from a single sample in a study of control samples from healthy donors and cancer patients. Measured with immunoSEQ multiplex PCR; TCRdb has only the in-frame clones, and not every one. Seen in this sample are fewer than 250,000 clones; the ten most common clones hold roughly 2%. Sequenced material: blood. The receptors were gathered from a woman in her 30s in good health.

CDR3 nucleotide sequence: TGTGCCACCAGCAGAGGCCGGGGTAGCAATCAGCCCCAGCATTTT. It translates to CATSRGRGSNQPQHF. The rearrangement links TRBV15 to TRBJ1-5; no clear D gene. Germline V lookup: CDR1 LNHNV, CDR2 YYDKDF (reference sequence). Trimming stripped 1 base from V and 0 bases from J, with 7 bases between. This CDR3 contains 15 residues. The full variable domain, with the rest looked up from reference TRBV15 and TRBJ1-5, is DAMVIQNPRYQVTQFGKPVTLSCSQTLNHNVMYWYQQKSSQAPKLLFHYYDKDFNNEADTPDNFQSRRPNTSFCFLDIRSPGLGDTAMYLCATSRGRGSNQPQHFGDGTRLSIL.

V gene TRBV2 combines with J gene TRBJ2-1; no definite D call. This CDR3 comprises 11 residues. V lost 8 bases to trimming and J lost 6 bases, with 8 bases between them. Looked up from germline, CDR1 is SNHLY and CDR2 is FYNNEI. For the CDR3, the DNA is TGTGCCAGCGTAGTTAGCAATGAGCAGTTCTTC. Protein product: CASVVSNEQFF.

The chain joins TRBV7-2 to TRBJ1-3; D call uncertain. The germline V gene encodes CDR1 SGHTA and CDR2 FQGNSA. The CDR3 length is 16 residues. The V end lost 4 bases, the J end lost 2 bases, and 15 bases lay between the germline ends. The CDR3 reads CASSSTRHATGNTIYF. The CDR3 DNA follows: TGTGCCAGCAGCTCAACCCGACACGCTACTGGAAACACCATATATTTT.

The rearrangement uses TRBV19 and TRBJ2-7; no clear D gene. This CDR3 is 14 amino acids long. Per germline, CDR1 LNHDA and CDR2 SQIVND (reference sequence). V lost 7 bases and J lost 3, with 16 bases in between. CDR3: CASIRLLHVYEQYF. The CDR3 region has the DNA TGTGCCAGTATTCGCCTACTGCACGTCTACGAGCAGTACTTC.

A remark on this clone: Other DNA sequences within the sample encode an identical CDR3. This chain connects TRBV3-1 (or the pseudogene TRBV3-2) to TRBJ2-3, with unresolved D. CDR1 is LGHDT, CDR2 YNNKEL, per germline (reference sequence). The CDR3 covers 11 residues. The ends were cut back, 3 bases at V and 6 bases at J, with 4 bases in the middle. In DNA form, the CDR3 reads TGTGCCAGCAGCCAGCGGGATACGCAGTATTTT. This sequence encodes CASSQRDTQYF.

The CDR3 coding sequence is TGTGCCAGCAGCTCTGCGGGACGGAATAGCAATCAGCCCCAGCATTTT. Its protein product is CASSSAGRNSNQPQHF. The chain combines TRBV7-8 with TRBJ1-5, with D maybe TRBD1 (5 bases). There are 16 residues in the CDR3. Germline lookup yields CDR1 SGHVS and CDR2 FQNEAQ. The V and J ends lost 4 bases and 0 bases respectively, with 13 bases between them.

The CDR3 DNA is TGTGCCAGCAGCCATCGACAGGGGGCGGTCACTGAAGCTTTCTTT. Translating it yields CASSHRQGAVTEAFF. The chain uses TRBV5-4 and TRBJ1-1; 10 nucleotides line up with TRBD1. In germline, CDR1 is SGHNT, CDR2 YYREEE (reference sequence). With 4 bases clipped from V and 4 bases from J, the junction kept 7 bases outside the gene matches. This CDR3 has 15 amino acids. The full variable domain, rest sourced from reference TRBV5-4 and TRBJ1-1, is ETGVTQSPTHLIKTRGQQVTLRCSSQSGHNTVSWYQQALGQGPQFIFQYYREEENGRGNFPPRFSGLQFPNYSSELNVNALELDDSALYLCASSHRQGAVTEAFFGQGTRLTVV.

The CDR3 spells CASSAALAEQYF. CDR3 DNA: TGTGCCAGCAGTGCCGCATTGGCCGAGCAGTACTTC. The genes are TRBV2 and TRBJ2-7, with unresolved D. V lost 4 bases and J 6 bases, leaving 10 bases between the germline ends. The CDR3 has 12 residues. Germline V gives CDR1 SNHLY, CDR2 FYNNEI. The full variable domain, in which reference TRBV2 and TRBJ2-7 provide the parts outside the CDR3, is EPEVTQTPSHQVTQMGQEVILRCVPISNHLYFYWYRQILGQKVEFLVSFYNNEISEKSEIFDDQFSVERPDGSNFTLKIRSTKLEDSAMYFCASSAALAEQYFGPGTRLTVT.

The CDR3 coding sequence is TGTGCCAGCAGTTACCTGGGCCCACGGAACACTGAAGCTTTCTTT. Its translation is CASSYLGPRNTEAFF. This chain joins TRBV6-2 or TRBV6-3 and TRBJ1-1; D uncertain. Trimming took off 2 bases at V and 1 base at J, with 11 bases between the two ends. In germline, CDR1 is MNHEY, CDR2 SVGEGT. The CDR3 totals 15 residues.

The chain employs TRBV4-1 and TRBJ2-2; unclear D gene. Germline V gene lookup returns CDR1 MGHRA and CDR2 YSYEKL. This CDR3 comprises 15 residues. V was clipped by 8 bases and J by 0 bases, with 13 bases between them. CDR3 amino acids: CASYGKYSNTGELFF. CDR3 coding DNA: TGCGCCAGCTATGGAAAATATTCGAACACCGGGGAGCTGTTTTTT.

The V call is TRBV4-3, the J call TRBJ1-2; the D gene is possibly TRBD1 (6 bases). V was trimmed by 3 bases and J by 4 bases, leaving 18 bases between them. The CDR3 consists of 16 residues. Germline CDR1 reads LGHNA; CDR2 reads YSLEER. The CDR3 reads CASSQAVGGAFYGYTF. DNA of the CDR3: TGCGCCAGCAGCCAGGCGGTGGGGGGCGCGTTCTATGGCTACACCTTC.

The chain uses TRBV6-5 and TRBJ2-3; TRBD2 matches 12 bases. CDR1 is MNHEY, CDR2 SVGAGI, per germline. The trim removed 8 bases at V and 5 bases at J, leaving 5 bases unmatched. This CDR3 has 14 amino acids. The CDR3 sequence is CASRRTSGEDTQYF. The CDR3 DNA reads TGTGCCAGCCGAAGGACTAGCGGGGAAGATACGCAGTATTTT.

Details on this clone: A junction end diverges from the germline sequence, so it may reflect a read error. The chain is built from TRBV19 and TRBJ2-1; D is unresolved. CDR3 length: 11 amino acids. The germline gives CDR1 LNHDA, CDR2 SQIVND (reference sequence). This chain's CDR3 is CASSNGVQQFF. CDR3 DNA: TGTGCCAGCAGTAATGGAGTCCAACAGTTCTTC.

This chain uses TRBV29-1 with TRBJ2-7, with TRBD1 identical over 9 bases. Trimming took 6 bases from V and 7 from J; bases not matched to a gene: 7. CDR3 size: 12 residues. The germline V gene encodes CDR1 SQVTM and CDR2 ANQGSEA. The DNA for the CDR3 is TGCAGCGTCGGACAGGGGTCGGGAGAGCAGTACTTC. This sequence encodes CSVGQGSGEQYF.

The chain has TRBV27 and TRBJ1-1, with D maybe TRBD1 (5 bases). CDR3 length: 15 amino acids. CDR1 and CDR2 from the germline V gene are MNHEY and SMNVEV (reference sequence). Trimming removed 1 base at V and 4 bases at J, with 13 bases between. CDR3 amino acids: CASSLYPGKGTEAFF. CDR3 in DNA: TGTGCCAGCAGTTTATACCCAGGGAAGGGCACTGAAGCTTTCTTT.

The chain recombines TRBV5-1 with TRBJ1-1, with 7 bases fitting TRBD1. Unmatched junction bases numbered 5, after V lost 3 bases and J lost 0 bases. The germline CDR1 and CDR2 sequences are SGHRS and YFSETQ. This CDR3 has 15 residues. The CDR3: CASSYSGGLNTEAFF. The CDR3 DNA reads as TGCGCCAGCAGCTATTCAGGGGGTCTGAACACTGAAGCTTTCTTT.

This chain links TRBV11-2 with TRBJ2-7; D may be TRBD2 (5 bases). The CDR3 totals 15 residues. Germline V gives CDR1 SGHAT, CDR2 FQNNGV. Trimming removed 5 bases from V and 3 bases from J, with 17 bases in between. The CDR3 DNA reads TGTGCCAGCAGCGCCCTTCACGGGGAAATCTACGAGCAGTACTTC. This translates into CASSALHGEIYEQYF.

The chain has TRBV6-2 or TRBV6-3 and TRBJ1-5, with 9 nucleotides matching TRBD1. The germline V gene has CDR1 MNHEY and CDR2 SVGEGT. The V segment lost 4 bases and the J segment 4 bases; nucleotides outside the gene matches: 8. CDR3 size: 16 residues. CDR3 loop: CASSWGMTGGNQPQHF. The CDR3 DNA sequence: TGTGCCAGCAGTTGGGGGATGACAGGGGGTAATCAGCCCCAGCATTTT.

The chain has TRBV6-5 and TRBJ1-5, with 10 bases fitting TRBD1. Trimming at V came to 6 bases and at J to 7 bases, leaving 6 bases not matched to a gene. There are 14 residues in the CDR3. Germline CDR1 and CDR2: MNHEY and SVGAGI. The CDR3 loop is CASRHGTGEQPQHF. CDR3 in DNA: TGTGCCAGCAGGCACGGGACAGGGGAGCAGCCCCAGCATTTT.

Comment on this clone: One end of the junction fails to match germline, which may point to a read error. J is TRBJ2-5 and V is TRBV7-7; D might be TRBD2 (6 bases). This CDR3 spans 15 amino acids. Germline V gives CDR1 SSHAT, CDR2 FNYEAQ (reference sequence). The CDR3 protein is CASSPTGTHQETQYF. CDR3 coding DNA: TGTGCTAGCAGCCCTACCGGGACTCACCAAGAGACCCAGTACTTC.

The chain couples TRBV28 to TRBJ1-5; D remains ambiguous. The V end was cut by 1 base, the J end by 7 bases, with 5 bases between. CDR3 length equals 12 residues. The germline V gene has CDR1 MDHEN and CDR2 SYDVKM. The CDR3 bases are TGTGCCAGCAGTTTATCCAGGCAGCCCCAGCATTTT. Amino acids: CASSLSRQPQHF.

V usage is TRBV19 and J usage is TRBJ1-5; 9 nucleotides line up with TRBD1. Unmatched junction bases numbered 8, after V lost 6 bases and J lost 11 bases. The CDR3 is 13 residues long. CDR1 LNHDA and CDR2 SQIVND come from the germline V gene (reference sequence). CDR3 DNA: TGTGCCAGTAGGGGGACAGGGAACGGGGCCCAGCATTTT. Translation: CASRGTGNGAQHF.

The chain is built from TRBV3-1 (or the pseudogene TRBV3-2) and TRBJ2-7; D is ambiguous. This CDR3 contains 12 residues. V lost 5 bases and J 3 bases, leaving 8 bases between the germline ends. The germline V gene encodes CDR1 LGHDT and CDR2 YNNKEL (reference sequence). The CDR3 is CASSARSYEQYF. The DNA of the CDR3 is TGTGCCAGCAGCGCGCGGAGCTACGAGCAGTACTTC.

V usage is TRBV10-1 and J usage is TRBJ2-1; D is undetermined. Trimming took off 2 bases at V and 3 bases at J, with 8 bases between the two ends. The CDR3 sequence is 14 residues long. Per the germline V gene, CDR1 is WNHNN and CDR2 is SYGVQD (reference sequence). The CDR3 protein is CASSEQDGYNEQFF. CDR3 sequence (DNA): TGCGCCAGCAGTGAGCAGGACGGCTACAATGAGCAGTTCTTC.

The V call is TRBV5-6, the J call TRBJ2-7; weak D call: TRBD2 (7 bases). The CDR3 is made up of 14 amino acids. The V end was cut by 0 bases, the J end by 5 bases, with 12 bases between. Germline V gene data show CDR1 as SGHDT and CDR2 as YYEEEE. CDR3 DNA sequence: TGTGCCAGCAGCTTGGCAGGAGGGGGGGACGAGCAGTACTTC. Its protein product is CASSLAGGGDEQYF.

This chain connects TRBV19 to TRBJ1-2; the D is unclear. V was shortened by 5 bases and J by 7 bases, with 8 bases between the two germline ends. Germline V CDR1 and CDR2: LNHDA, SQIVND (reference sequence). The CDR3 spans 11 residues. CDR3 bases: TGTGCCAGTAGTGCAGGAGGTGGCTACACCTTC. It encodes CASSAGGGYTF. Full variable domain (rest looked up from reference TRBV19 and TRBJ1-2): DGGITQSPKYLFRKEGQNVTLSCEQNLNHDAMYWYRQDPGQGLRLIYYSQIVNDFQKGDIAEGYSVSREKKESFPLTVTSAQKNPTAFYLCASSAGGGYTFGSGTRLTVV.

The chain links TRBV7-9 to TRBJ2-5, with TRBD2 identical over 15 bases. Germline trimming cut 4 bases from V and 1 base from J; bases unmatched to any gene: 10. Germline CDR1 and CDR2: SEHNR and FQNEAQ (reference sequence). The CDR3 sequence is 19 residues long. CDR3 nucleotides: TGTGCCAGCAGCTCCATCCCGGGACTAGCGGGGGGCCGCCAAGAGACCCAGTACTTC. It encodes CASSSIPGLAGGRQETQYF.

The rearrangement uses TRBV5-6 and TRBJ1-2; D gene ambiguous. Germline values: CDR1 SGHDT, CDR2 YYEEEE. CDR3 length: 13 amino acids. V gave up 0 bases and J gave up 6 bases, with 9 bases separating them. The CDR3 nucleotides read TGTGCCAGCAGCTTGGGGCTGCGAAATGGCTACACCTTC. It is translated as CASSLGLRNGYTF. Combining the CDR3 with reference TRBV5-6 and TRBJ1-2 gives the whole variable domain DAGVTQSPTHLIKTRGQQVTLRCSPKSGHDTVSWYQQALGQGPQFIFQYYEEEERQRGNFPDRFSGHQFPNYSSELNVNALLLGDSALYLCASSLGLRNGYTFGSGTRLTVV.